The rows below give T cell receptor beta chains drawn from one sample of a study of CD8 T cells in Susac syndrome. In TCRdb, the immunoSEQ multiplex PCR reads were re-called with MiXCR into one record per CDR3 protein. The table includes roughly 200,000 distinct CDR3 sequences, roughly 94% detected once. The specimen sequenced was CD4+ T cells from PBMCs. These receptors were obtained from a human donor in good health. Each CDR3 is given with its conserved first and last residue.

V,J,CDR3
TRBV27,TRBJ2-1,CASSTRTGTYNEQFF
TRBV4-3,TRBJ2-7,CASSQAAGQTSYEQYF
TRBV27,TRBJ2-4,CASSLSAGDGNIQYF
TRBV13,TRBJ2-1,CASSFKSGGYNEQFF
TRBV3-1,TRBJ1-2,CASSQGGTGYGYTF
TRBV4-1,TRBJ2-1,CASSQDVGPSSSYNEQFF
TRBV10-3,TRBJ2-7,CAISLLSSGAGYEQYF
TRBV3-1,TRBJ1-2,CASSQEDSLDYTF
TRBV7-9,TRBJ2-1,CASKLPRTSESYNEQFF
TRBV6-5,TRBJ2-5,CASRTVAGSKETQYF
TRBV24-1,TRBJ2-5,CATSDRGETQYF
TRBV24-1,TRBJ1-1,CATSDLDRGRAFF
TRBV9,TRBJ2-1,CASSVATGLAGNEQFF
TRBV9,TRBJ1-1,CASRDRGANTEAFF
TRBV6-1,TRBJ1-1,CASRVKGLRETEAFF
TRBV7-9,TRBJ2-7,CASSPVADSEGSYEQYF
TRBV3-1,TRBJ2-3,CASSLRGGATDTQYF
TRBV30,TRBJ2-1,CAWSVQLAGVRNEQFF
TRBV12-3/TRBV12-4,TRBJ2-5,CASSGRAQETQYF
TRBV29-1,TRBJ2-1,CSVNEAWRAFNEQFF
TRBV2,TRBJ2-2,CASKREGGRNGELFF
TRBV29-1,TRBJ2-5,CSGGGGETQYF
TRBV20-1,TRBJ1-2,CSARFPLGYGYTF
TRBV15,TRBJ2-3,CATSKQTNPDTQYF
TRBV20-1,TRBJ2-6,CSASLPGANVLTF
TRBV12-3/TRBV12-4,TRBJ2-3,CASSPRGTSGVSTDTQYF
TRBV30,TRBJ1-5,CAWSQGAGDSQPQHF
TRBV28,TRBJ2-4,CASSSWARGNIQYF
TRBV24-1,TRBJ2-3,CATSVPGSGTDTQYF
TRBV29-1,TRBJ2-6,CSVSRGSGANVLTF
TRBV11-1,TRBJ2-2,CASSRRVGSSNTGELFF
TRBV29-1,TRBJ2-1,CSVEDSGARGEQFF
TRBV30,TRBJ1-1,CAWSVHRNTEAFF
TRBV3-1,TRBJ1-3,CASSRSDRGSGNTIYF
TRBV29-1,TRBJ2-3,CSVLKMTGFLTDTQYF
TRBV20-1,TRBJ2-7,CSACLTGTYEQYF
TRBV20-1,TRBJ2-1,CSAYSGAGAYNEQFF